A selection of T cell receptor beta chains follows, all from one sample in a study of shared clonotypes between healthy human individuals. Sequencing used immunoSEQ multiplex PCR; TCRdb keeps in-frame clones, though not all of them. Among about 660,000 clones listed, 74% were seen once. Source material: memory CD4+ T cells sorted from blood. These TCRs come from a woman aged 25 to 45 in good health. Each CDR3 is given with its conserved first and last residue. Each record gives: V gene, J gene, D gene, clone size, CDR3 protein, CDR3 DNA. A D gene is named only where the DNA matches it firmly. The size entry is marked missing in some rows and otherwise reads once, few, many or a size class.

V gene: TRBV27; J gene: TRBJ1-4; D gene: -; clone size: -; CDR3 protein: CASSPQEEYNEKLFF; CDR3 DNA: TGTGCCAGCAGTCCCCAGGAGGAGTACAATGAAAAACTGTTTTTT
V gene: TRBV2; J gene: TRBJ2-7; D gene: -; clone size: -; CDR3 protein: CASTLKVEQYF; CDR3 DNA: TGTGCCAGCACGCTCAAGGTCGAGCAGTACTTC
V gene: TRBV28; J gene: TRBJ1-4; D gene: -; clone size: few; CDR3 protein: CASSLLQANEKLFF; CDR3 DNA: TGTGCCAGCAGTTTATTACAGGCTAATGAAAAACTGTTTTTT
V gene: TRBV18; J gene: TRBJ2-1; D gene: -; clone size: -; CDR3 protein: CASSPGTGFLSYNEQFF; CDR3 DNA: TGTGCCAGCTCTCCAGGTACGGGCTTCCTTTCCTACAATGAGCAGTTCTTC
V gene: TRBV27; J gene: TRBJ2-1; D gene: -; clone size: -; CDR3 protein: CATNTGSYNEQFF; CDR3 DNA: TGTGCCACCAACACCGGGAGCTACAATGAGCAGTTCTTC
V gene: TRBV18; J gene: TRBJ2-2; D gene: -; clone size: -; CDR3 protein: CATSSTWGTGELFF; CDR3 DNA: TGTGCCACCTCGAGTACGTGGGGCACCGGGGAGCTGTTTTTT
V gene: TRBV18; J gene: TRBJ2-7; D gene: -; clone size: -; CDR3 protein: CASRGEVYEQYF; CDR3 DNA: TGTGCCAGCCGAGGCGAAGTCTACGAGCAGTACTTC
V gene: TRBV7-9; J gene: TRBJ1-5; D gene: -; clone size: -; CDR3 protein: CASSNYTGFDQPQHF; CDR3 DNA: TGTGCCAGCAGCAACTATACAGGGTTTGATCAGCCCCAGCATTTT
V gene: TRBV6-5; J gene: TRBJ1-2; D gene: -; clone size: -; CDR3 protein: CASSSPTWSRAGYTF; CDR3 DNA: TGTGCCAGCAGTTCCCCGACGTGGTCTAGGGCCGGCTACACCTTC
V gene: TRBV7-7; J gene: TRBJ2-1; D gene: TRBD2; clone size: -; CDR3 protein: CASSLSSGSFNEQFF; CDR3 DNA: TGTGCCAGCAGCTTAAGCAGCGGGAGTTTCAATGAGCAGTTCTTC
V gene: TRBV28; J gene: TRBJ1-3; D gene: -; clone size: -; CDR3 protein: CASSSYSRGVGDTIYF; CDR3 DNA: TGTGCCAGCAGTTCATATAGTAGAGGGGTAGGAGACACCATATATTTT
V gene: TRBV11-3; J gene: TRBJ1-6; D gene: TRBD1; clone size: -; CDR3 protein: CASSSGGGYSPLHF; CDR3 DNA: TGTGCCAGCAGCTCAGGGGGCGGGTATTCACCCCTCCACTTT
V gene: TRBV18; J gene: TRBJ1-4; D gene: -; clone size: -; CDR3 protein: CASSRSGYNEKLFF; CDR3 DNA: TGTGCCAGCTCACGGTCCGGCTATAATGAAAAACTGTTTTTT
V gene: TRBV5-1; J gene: TRBJ2-7; D gene: TRBD2; clone size: few; CDR3 protein: CASTRDYNYEQYF; CDR3 DNA: TGCGCCAGCACTCGGGACTACAACTACGAGCAGTACTTC
V gene: TRBV5-4; J gene: TRBJ1-1; D gene: -; clone size: -; CDR3 protein: CASSPKGGRTEAFF; CDR3 DNA: TGTGCCAGCAGTCCCAAGGGAGGAAGAACTGAAGCTTTCTTT
V gene: TRBV7-6; J gene: TRBJ2-2; D gene: TRBD2; clone size: -; CDR3 protein: CASELLPAGGGNTGELFF; CDR3 DNA: TGTGCCAGCGAACTTTTGCCAGCGGGAGGAGGGAACACCGGGGAGCTGTTTTTT
V gene: TRBV18; J gene: TRBJ1-2; D gene: -; clone size: -; CDR3 protein: CASSPAQQLYGYTF; CDR3 DNA: TGTGCCAGCTCACCGGCACAGCAGCTATATGGCTACACCTTC
V gene: TRBV6-1; J gene: TRBJ1-5; D gene: -; clone size: -; CDR3 protein: CASSEQQGGSQPQHF; CDR3 DNA: TGTGCCAGCAGTGAACAGCAGGGAGGCTCTCAGCCCCAGCATTTT
V gene: TRBV19; J gene: TRBJ2-3; D gene: TRBD1; clone size: -; CDR3 protein: CASRDRATDTQYF; CDR3 DNA: TGTGCCAGCCGGGACAGGGCCACAGATACGCAGTATTTT
V gene: TRBV4-1; J gene: TRBJ2-3; D gene: -; clone size: -; CDR3 protein: CASTSRVATDTQYF; CDR3 DNA: TGCGCCAGCACCAGCAGGGTTGCCACAGATACGCAGTATTTT
V gene: TRBV29-1; J gene: TRBJ2-7; D gene: TRBD2; clone size: -; CDR3 protein: CSVEVSGNGNEQYF; CDR3 DNA: TGCAGCGTTGAGGTTAGCGGGAATGGGAACGAGCAGTACTTC
V gene: TRBV5-1; J gene: TRBJ2-1; D gene: -; clone size: -; CDR3 protein: CASSGRGYNEQFF; CDR3 DNA: TGCGCCAGCAGCGGCCGGGGGTACAATGAGCAGTTCTTC
V gene: TRBV19; J gene: TRBJ1-5; D gene: -; clone size: -; CDR3 protein: CASSIPSAGGNQPQHF; CDR3 DNA: TGTGCCAGTAGTATCCCTTCAGCAGGGGGCAATCAGCCCCAGCATTTT
V gene: TRBV28; J gene: TRBJ1-1; D gene: -; clone size: many; CDR3 protein: CASSFRPADAGNTEAFF; CDR3 DNA: TGTGCCAGCAGCTTTCGGCCCGCCGACGCGGGGAACACTGAAGCTTTCTTT
V gene: TRBV4-2; J gene: TRBJ2-7; D gene: -; clone size: -; CDR3 protein: CASSQARGGARYEQYF; CDR3 DNA: TGTGCCAGCAGCCAAGCTCGCGGCGGGGCAAGGTACGAGCAGTACTTC
V gene: TRBV4-1; J gene: TRBJ2-1; D gene: -; clone size: -; CDR3 protein: CASSRGGIGTRNEQFF; CDR3 DNA: TGCGCCAGCAGCCGAGGGGGCATCGGGACTAGGAATGAGCAGTTCTTC
V gene: TRBV28; J gene: TRBJ2-3; D gene: -; clone size: -; CDR3 protein: CASSFPIGGGTDTQYF; CDR3 DNA: TGTGCCAGCAGTTTCCCGATAGGGGGAGGCACAGATACGCAGTATTTT
V gene: TRBV29-1; J gene: TRBJ2-2; D gene: -; clone size: -; CDR3 protein: CSVAASGLGTGELFF; CDR3 DNA: TGCAGCGTCGCCGCGAGCGGGTTAGGCACCGGGGAGCTGTTTTTT
V gene: TRBV7-2; J gene: TRBJ2-1; D gene: -; clone size: -; CDR3 protein: CASSLVALVRDEQFF; CDR3 DNA: TGTGCCAGCAGCTTAGTTGCCCTGGTTCGGGATGAGCAGTTCTTC
V gene: TRBV4-2; J gene: TRBJ2-7; D gene: -; clone size: few; CDR3 protein: CASSQVGREQYF; CDR3 DNA: TGTGCCAGCAGCCAAGTTGGCCGCGAGCAGTACTTC
V gene: TRBV27; J gene: TRBJ2-7; D gene: TRBD2; clone size: -; CDR3 protein: CASSPILAGGPYEQYF; CDR3 DNA: TGTGCCAGCAGTCCAATACTAGCGGGAGGGCCCTACGAGCAGTACTTC
V gene: TRBV5-6; J gene: TRBJ2-5; D gene: TRBD2; clone size: -; CDR3 protein: CASSGGTSGYQETQYF; CDR3 DNA: TGTGCCAGCAGCGGGGGGACTAGCGGGTACCAAGAGACCCAGTACTTC
V gene: TRBV19; J gene: TRBJ2-1; D gene: TRBD2; clone size: -; CDR3 protein: CATQALTSGIRNEQFF; CDR3 DNA: TGTGCCACTCAAGCCTTGACTAGCGGGATAAGGAATGAGCAGTTCTTC
V gene: TRBV19; J gene: TRBJ1-1; D gene: TRBD1; clone size: -; CDR3 protein: CASRATVNRGNTEAFF; CDR3 DNA: TGTGCCAGTAGAGCGACCGTAAACAGGGGAAACACTGAAGCTTTCTTT
V gene: TRBV5-1; J gene: TRBJ2-1; D gene: -; clone size: many; CDR3 protein: CASSLVSVSSEQFF; CDR3 DNA: TGCGCCAGCAGCTTGGTGTCCGTCTCGAGTGAGCAGTTCTTC
V gene: TRBV11-2; J gene: TRBJ2-1; D gene: TRBD2; clone size: -; CDR3 protein: CASSLLRGGNEQFF; CDR3 DNA: TGTGCCAGCAGCTTACTTCGGGGGGGCAATGAGCAGTTCTTC
V gene: TRBV5-6; J gene: TRBJ2-3; D gene: -; clone size: -; CDR3 protein: CASSLDATGTDTQYF; CDR3 DNA: TGTGCCAGCAGCTTGGACGCGACGGGCACAGATACGCAGTATTTT
V gene: TRBV11-2; J gene: TRBJ1-1; D gene: TRBD1; clone size: few; CDR3 protein: CASSWTGGTEAFF; CDR3 DNA: TGTGCCAGCAGCTGGACAGGGGGCACTGAAGCTTTCTTT
V gene: TRBV9; J gene: TRBJ2-1; D gene: -; clone size: -; CDR3 protein: CASSVGDRVSYNEQFF; CDR3 DNA: TGTGCCAGCAGCGTAGGGGATAGAGTCTCCTACAATGAGCAGTTCTTC